The 25 T cell receptor beta chains listed next were all sequenced from one sample in a study of response to subunit inactivated influenza vaccine. TCRdb fed the RT-PCR reads into MiXCR, producing one record per CDR3 protein. The sample includes about 310,000 distinct CDR3 sequences, less than 25% of them seen just once. The starting material was PBMCs from blood, obtained 21 months after vaccination. All receptors derive from a man aged 50-75 years who received an inactivated influenza vaccine.

This clonotype was seen a handful of times. The chain employs TRBV24-1 and TRBJ2-3; perhaps TRBD1 as D (5 bases). The germline V gene has CDR1 KGHDR and CDR2 SFDVKD. V was clipped by 3 bases and J by 4 bases, with 16 bases between them. There are 16 residues in the CDR3. The CDR3, as DNA: TGTGCCACCAGTGATCCCGACGGTTGGGGCCCAGATACGCAGTATTTT. Translated: CATSDPDGWGPDTQYF.

This clonotype has a handful of counts. The CDR3 sequence is CAISDFGPPQHF. In nucleotides, the CDR3 is TGTGCCATCAGTGACTTCGGACCACCCCAGCATTTT. The rearrangement joins TRBV10-3 to TRBJ1-5; D gene ambiguous. Germline V CDR1 and CDR2: ENHRY, SYGVKD. The CDR3 runs 12 residues. V was trimmed by 3 bases and J by 10 bases, leaving 10 bases between them.

This clonotype was detected only a few times. The chain has TRBV2 and TRBJ2-3; D gene uncertain. Trimming removed 2 bases at V and 0 bases at J, with 9 bases between. CDR3 length equals 15 residues. CDR1 is SNHLY and CDR2 is FYNNEI in the germline V gene. As DNA, the CDR3 is TGTGCCAGCAGTGAATGGAGCACCAGCACAGATACGCAGTATTTT. Its protein product is CASSEWSTSTDTQYF.

This clonotype was seen a few times. This rearrangement joins TRBV27 to TRBJ2-5; a weak D match, TRBD2 (5 bases). The CDR3 has 15 residues. V lost 10 bases and J 5 bases, leaving 23 bases between the germline ends. Germline-derived CDR1 and CDR2 are MNHEY and SMNVEV (reference sequence). The CDR3 reads CATTPRMRVGETQYF. The CDR3 DNA is TGTGCCACGACCCCCCGGATGAGGGTGGGCGAGACCCAGTACTTC.

This clonotype came up many times. The rearrangement links TRBV20-1 to TRBJ1-5; TRBD1 aligns across 7 bases. CDR3 length: 13 amino acids. Germline CDR1 DFQATT, CDR2 SNEGSKA (reference sequence). The CDR3 spells CSANRGAGQPQHF. DNA for the CDR3: TGCAGCGCAAACAGGGGCGCGGGGCAGCCCCAGCATTTT.

This chain joins TRBV19 and TRBJ1-5, with D possibly being TRBD1 (6 bases). The CDR3 runs 14 residues. Trimming removed 7 bases from V and 1 base from J, with 11 bases in between. CDR1 and CDR2 from the germline V gene are LNHDA and SQIVND (reference sequence). This chain's CDR3 is CASILQGSNQPQHF. The DNA of the CDR3 is TGTGCCAGTATCCTTCAGGGGAGCAATCAGCCCCAGCATTTT.

This chain joins TRBV9 and TRBJ2-5, with D possibly matching TRBD1 (5 bases). V lost 0 bases to trimming and J lost 4 bases, with 10 bases between them. From germline, CDR1 is SGDLS and CDR2 YYNGEE. The CDR3 is made up of 14 amino acids. For the CDR3, the DNA is TGTGCCAGCAGCGTAGATCAGGGTCGAGAGACCCAGTACTTC. Translating gives CASSVDQGRETQYF.

This chain links TRBV6-5 with TRBJ2-4; D ambiguous. The CDR3 spans 14 residues. Trimming took 4 bases from V and 0 from J, leaving 7 bases between them. Germline V lookup: CDR1 MNHEY, CDR2 SVGAGI. This CDR3 reads CASSSRVAKNIQYF. The CDR3, as DNA: TGTGCCAGCAGTTCCCGGGTAGCCAAAAACATTCAGTACTTC.

This clonotype has only a few counts. This sequence joins TRBV20-1 and TRBJ1-5, with D perhaps matching TRBD1 (6 bases). Germline CDR1 reads DFQATT; CDR2 reads SNEGSKA (reference sequence). Trimming took off 1 base at V and 2 bases at J, with 15 bases between the two ends. This CDR3 region has 16 residues. CDR3 nucleotide sequence: TGCAGTGCTAGAGTGGAGGGGGAGATCGGCAATCAGCCCCAGCATTTT. Its translation: CSARVEGEIGNQPQHF.

The chain uses TRBV5-1 and TRBJ2-1; no clear D gene. The CDR3 is made up of 15 amino acids. Trimming took off 2 bases at V and 1 base at J, with 10 bases between the two ends. Germline lookup yields CDR1 SGHRS and CDR2 YFSETQ. The CDR3 loop is CASSFVHQSYNEQFF. The CDR3 DNA sequence: TGCGCCAGCAGCTTCGTACACCAATCCTACAATGAGCAGTTCTTC. Using reference TRBV5-1 and TRBJ2-1 for the parts outside the CDR3, the full variable domain is KAGVTQTPRYLIKTRGQQVTLSCSPISGHRSVSWYQQTPGQGLQFLFEYFSETQRNKGNFPGRFSGRQFSNSRSEMNVSTLELGDSALYLCASSFVHQSYNEQFFGPGTRLTVL.

The chain couples TRBV6-5 to TRBJ1-6, with TRBD1 as a possible D gene (5 bases). CDR1 and CDR2 from the germline V gene are MNHEY and SVGAGI. The CDR3 is 18 residues long. V lost 0 bases and J 5 bases, leaving 17 bases between the germline ends. This CDR3 reads CASSYSAGGGRNNSPLHF. CDR3 DNA: TGTGCCAGCAGTTACTCGGCCGGGGGTGGCAGGAATAATTCACCCCTCCACTTT.

Concerning this clonotype itself: A much larger clone is a single base away; this may be a read error. The conserved phenylalanine or tryptophan is not found at the CDR3 terminus, so this likely reflects a read error. The chain links TRBV7-6 to TRBJ2-1; D may be TRBD1 (6 bases). Germline CDR1 reads SGHVS; CDR2 reads FNYEAQ. Trimming removed 6 bases from V and 5 bases from J, with 8 bases in between. The CDR3 is 12 residues long. Written as DNA, the CDR3 is TGTGCCAGCAGTTGGGGGCACAATGAGCAGTTCTCC. This gives the protein CASSWGHNEQFS.

V and J are TRBV7-9 and TRBJ2-1; 12 bases match TRBD2. V lost 5 bases, J lost 3 bases, and 5 bases stayed unmatched. In germline, CDR1 is SEHNR, CDR2 FQNEAQ (reference sequence). The CDR3 totals 16 residues. CDR3 sequence reads: CASSQTSGSHYNEQFF. Written as DNA, the CDR3 is TGTGCCAGCAGCCAGACTAGCGGGAGCCACTACAATGAGCAGTTCTTC.

The chain recombines TRBV7-9 with TRBJ2-7; D is undetermined. V was trimmed by 1 base and J by 0 bases, leaving 10 bases between them. Germline CDR1 is SEHNR and CDR2 is FQNEAQ (reference sequence). The length of the CDR3 is 15 residues. The CDR3 sequence is CASSLVNRSSYEQYF. CDR3 nucleotide sequence: TGTGCCAGCAGCTTAGTCAACAGAAGCTCCTACGAGCAGTACTTC.

CDR3 nucleotides: TGTGCCAGTAGTATCAACCTCTTGAGTGGGGCTGAAGCTTTCTTT. Amino acids: CASSINLLSGAEAFF. This chain connects TRBV19 to TRBJ1-1; D gene ambiguous. The CDR3 runs to 15 residues. The V end lost 3 bases, the J end lost 6 bases, and 17 bases lay between the germline ends. In germline, CDR1 is LNHDA, CDR2 SQIVND (reference sequence).

Only a few counts were recorded for this clonotype. This chain connects TRBV7-2 to TRBJ2-5, with a tentative D call TRBD1 (6 bases). This CDR3 is built from 15 residues. Trimming removed 1 base at V and 8 bases at J, with 17 bases between. CDR1 SGHTA and CDR2 FQGNSA come from the germline V gene. CDR3 in DNA: TGTGCCAGCAGCTTAGACGGGACAAGTCTTGTTACCCAGTACTTC. Protein sequence: CASSLDGTSLVTQYF. Drawing the rest from reference TRBV7-2 and TRBJ2-5, the complete variable domain is GAGVSQSPSNKVTEKGKDVELRCDPISGHTALYWYRQSLGQGLEFLIYFQGNSAPDKSGLPSDRFSAERTGGSVSTLTIQRTQQEDSAVYLCASSLDGTSLVTQYFGPGTRLLVL.

This clonotype was counted a few times. The chain carries TRBV7-9 and TRBJ1-2; D is unresolved. Germline values: CDR1 SEHNR, CDR2 FQNEAQ (reference sequence). The CDR3 extends over 13 amino acids. V shed 7 bases and J shed 4 bases, with 13 bases lying between them. CDR3 DNA: TGTGCCAGCAATGTGGGCAGAAGCTATGGCTACACCTTC. The encoded protein is CASNVGRSYGYTF.

The CDR3 spells CASSFITEQYF. The CDR3 DNA follows: TGTGCCAGCAGTTTCATAACCGAGCAGTACTTC. This chain uses TRBV28 with TRBJ2-7; D unresolved. The germline V and J ends were trimmed by 3 bases and 6 bases, with 6 bases remaining between them. The CDR3 has 11 residues. The germline CDR1 and CDR2 sequences are MDHEN and SYDVKM.

This clonotype was observed many times. The genes are TRBV4-3 and TRBJ1-2; D unclear. Trimming pared 3 bases from V and 0 bases from J, leaving 5 bases between. This CDR3 comprises 13 residues. Germline CDR1 LGHNA, CDR2 YSLEER. The CDR3 is CASSQNSNYGYTF. The CDR3 bases are TGCGCCAGCAGCCAGAACTCTAACTATGGCTACACCTTC.

This chain links TRBV20-1 with TRBJ2-4; D is unresolved. Germline values: CDR1 DFQATT, CDR2 SNEGSKA (reference sequence). V gave up 3 bases and J gave up 4 bases, with 7 bases separating them. The CDR3 has 12 amino acids. The CDR3 is CSASYLKNIQYF. CDR3 DNA sequence: TGCAGTGCTAGCTATCTTAAAAACATTCAGTACTTC.

This clonotype occurred a few times. The V call is TRBV12-3 or TRBV12-4, the J call TRBJ2-7; unclear D gene. This CDR3 has 13 amino acids. Trimming took 1 base from V and 7 from J, leaving 11 bases between them. In DNA form, the CDR3 reads TGTGCCAGCAGTTTAGGGGGTGGTGGGGAGCAGTACTTC. It specifies CASSLGGGGEQYF.

The chain carries TRBV20-1 and TRBJ2-5; a possible D gene is TRBD2 (6 bases). Between the trimmed V and J ends, which lost 3 bases and 7 bases, there was a span of 9 bases. Per the germline V gene, CDR1 is DFQATT and CDR2 is SNEGSKA (reference sequence). The CDR3 is made up of 11 amino acids. The CDR3 loop is CSASPGRTQYF. CDR3 nucleotides: TGCAGTGCTAGCCCCGGGAGGACCCAGTACTTC.

V usage is TRBV11-2 and J usage is TRBJ2-7; 10 nucleotides agree with TRBD2. From germline, CDR1 is SGHAT and CDR2 FQNNGV. V lost 4 bases, J lost 4 bases, and 16 bases stayed unmatched. The CDR3 sequence is 18 residues long. The CDR3 region has the DNA TGTGCCAGCAGCTCCTTAGGCAGTAGCGGGAGGAGAGGTTACGAGCAGTACTTC. Translation: CASSSLGSSGRRGYEQYF.

This clonotype was recorded at least ten times. This chain links TRBV12-3 or TRBV12-4 with TRBJ1-5; D gene ambiguous. This CDR3 comprises 14 residues. Between the trimmed V and J ends, which lost 6 bases and 3 bases, there was a span of 12 bases. CDR3 bases: TGTGCCAGCAGGCGGGCGGGTTCCAATCAGCCCCAGCATTTT. This encodes CASRRAGSNQPQHF.

This clonotype was counted between two and nine times. J is TRBJ2-3 and V is TRBV14; D might be TRBD1 (5 bases). V lost 4 bases and J 2 bases, leaving 22 bases between the germline ends. CDR1 is SGHDN, CDR2 FVKESK, per germline. The CDR3 covers 18 residues. The CDR3 is CASSLRTGPLFLTDTQYF. CDR3 DNA sequence: TGTGCCAGCAGCCTTCGAACAGGCCCATTATTCCTCACAGATACGCAGTATTTT. Using reference TRBV14 and TRBJ2-3 for the parts outside the CDR3, the full variable domain is EAGVTQFPSHSVIEKGQTVTLRCDPISGHDNLYWYRRVMGKEIKFLLHFVKESKQDESGMPNNRFLAERTGGTYSTLKVQPAELEDSGVYFCASSLRTGPLFLTDTQYFGPGTRLTVL.